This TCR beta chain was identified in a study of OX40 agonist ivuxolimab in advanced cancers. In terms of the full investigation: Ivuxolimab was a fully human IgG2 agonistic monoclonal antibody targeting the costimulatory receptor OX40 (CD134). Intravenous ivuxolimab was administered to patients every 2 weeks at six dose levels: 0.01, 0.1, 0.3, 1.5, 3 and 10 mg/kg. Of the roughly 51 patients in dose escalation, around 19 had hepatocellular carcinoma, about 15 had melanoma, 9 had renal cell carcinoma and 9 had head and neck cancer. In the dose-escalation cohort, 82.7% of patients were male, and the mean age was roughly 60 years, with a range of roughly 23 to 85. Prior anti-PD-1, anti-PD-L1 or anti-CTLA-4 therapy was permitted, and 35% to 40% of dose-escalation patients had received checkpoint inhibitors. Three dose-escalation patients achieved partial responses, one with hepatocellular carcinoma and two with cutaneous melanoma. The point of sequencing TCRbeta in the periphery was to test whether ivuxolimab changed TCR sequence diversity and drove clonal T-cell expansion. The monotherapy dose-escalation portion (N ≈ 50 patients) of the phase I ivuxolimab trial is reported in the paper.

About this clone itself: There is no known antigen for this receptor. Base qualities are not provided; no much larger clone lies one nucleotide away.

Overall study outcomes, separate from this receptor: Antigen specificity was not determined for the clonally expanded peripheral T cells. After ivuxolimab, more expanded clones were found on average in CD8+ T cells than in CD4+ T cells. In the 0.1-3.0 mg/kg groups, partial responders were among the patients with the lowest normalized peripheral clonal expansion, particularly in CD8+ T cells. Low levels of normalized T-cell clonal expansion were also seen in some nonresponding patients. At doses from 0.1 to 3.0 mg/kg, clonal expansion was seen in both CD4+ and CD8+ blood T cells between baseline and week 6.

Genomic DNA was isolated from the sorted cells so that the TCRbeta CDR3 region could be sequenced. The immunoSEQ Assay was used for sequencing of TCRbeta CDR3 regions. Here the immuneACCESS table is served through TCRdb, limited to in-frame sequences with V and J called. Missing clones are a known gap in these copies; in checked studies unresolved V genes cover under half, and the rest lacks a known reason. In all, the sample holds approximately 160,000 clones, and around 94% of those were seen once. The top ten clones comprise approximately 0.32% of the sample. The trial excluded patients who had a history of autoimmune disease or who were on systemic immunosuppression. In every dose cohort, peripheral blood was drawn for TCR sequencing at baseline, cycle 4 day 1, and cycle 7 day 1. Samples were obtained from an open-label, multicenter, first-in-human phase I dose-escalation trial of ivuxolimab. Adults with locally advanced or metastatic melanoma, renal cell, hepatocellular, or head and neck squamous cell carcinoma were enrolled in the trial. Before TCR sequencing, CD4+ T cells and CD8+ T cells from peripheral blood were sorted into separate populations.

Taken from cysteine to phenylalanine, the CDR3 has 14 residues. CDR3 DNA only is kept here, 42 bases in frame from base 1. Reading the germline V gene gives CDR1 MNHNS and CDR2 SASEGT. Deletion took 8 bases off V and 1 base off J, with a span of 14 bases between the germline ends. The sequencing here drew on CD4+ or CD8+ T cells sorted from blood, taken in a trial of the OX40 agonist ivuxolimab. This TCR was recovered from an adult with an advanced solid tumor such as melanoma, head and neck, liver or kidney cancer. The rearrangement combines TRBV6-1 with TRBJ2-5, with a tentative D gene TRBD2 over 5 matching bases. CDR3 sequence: CASEGVRGQETQYF. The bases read TGTGCCAGCGAAGGCGTCCGGGGCCAAGAGACCCAGTACTTC.